The 13 T cell receptor beta chains given below trace back to one sample, sequenced in a study of control samples from healthy donors and cancer patients. The assay was immunoSEQ multiplex PCR, and TCRdb's table has in-frame clones only and misses some. This table holds about 130,000 clones, roughly 89% found once. Material for sequencing was blood. These receptors were obtained from a man aged 18 to 30 in good health.

This chain uses TRBV3-1 (or the pseudogene TRBV3-2) with TRBJ1-6; no firm D call. Germline loops: CDR1 LGHDT, CDR2 YNNKEL (reference sequence). CDR3 size: 18 residues. Trimming took off 1 base at V and 0 bases at J, with 13 bases between the two ends. The CDR3 region is CASSQGYRESSYNSPLHF. As DNA, the CDR3 is TGTGCCAGCAGCCAAGGTTATAGAGAGAGCTCCTATAATTCACCCCTCCACTTT.

The count of this clone is one. V is TRBV7-2 and J is TRBJ1-2, with 8 bases lining up with TRBD1. The CDR3 is 14 amino acids. With V trimmed by 4 bases and J by 4 bases, 5 bases remained unmatched. Germline V gene data show CDR1 as SGHTA and CDR2 as FQGNSA. CDR3 region: CASSSGQASYGYTF. CDR3 DNA: TGTGCCAGCAGCTCGGGACAGGCCAGCTATGGCTACACCTTC.

The V call is TRBV5-1, the J call TRBJ1-2; D possibly corresponds to TRBD1 (6 bases). The CDR3 has 13 residues. Per the germline V gene, CDR1 is SGHRS and CDR2 is YFSETQ. Trimming shortened V by 4 bases and J by 4 bases, and 11 bases separated the two germline ends. CDR3 sequence reads: CASSTRGPYGYTF. The CDR3 DNA sequence: TGCGCCAGCAGCACCAGGGGTCCCTATGGCTACACCTTC.

J is TRBJ1-5 and V is TRBV6-6; 8 nucleotides line up with TRBD1. Germline V gene data show CDR1 as MNHNY and CDR2 as SVGAGI (reference sequence). The CDR3 spans 13 residues. V was pared by 5 bases and J by 6 bases, with 3 bases of the junction left unmatched. DNA of the CDR3: TGTGCCAGCAGTAACGACAGGGGTCAGCCCCAGCATTTT. It translates to CASSNDRGQPQHF.

This chain links TRBV19 with TRBJ2-1, with 8 positions matching TRBD2. Looked up from germline, CDR1 is LNHDA and CDR2 is SQIVND (reference sequence). The length of the CDR3 is 15 residues. The trim removed 6 bases at V and 4 bases at J, leaving 8 bases unmatched. This chain's CDR3 is CASRNAGGTYNEQFF. CDR3 DNA sequence: TGTGCCAGTAGGAATGCGGGGGGAACATACAATGAGCAGTTCTTC.

This clone was seen once. The J gene is TRBJ2-1, the V gene TRBV6-5, with 7 bases aligning to TRBD1. Germline V gene data show CDR1 as MNHEY and CDR2 as SVGAGI. The ends lost 6 bases at V and 0 bases at J; junction bases unmatched: 5. The CDR3 is made up of 15 amino acids. CDR3 in DNA: TGTGCCAGCAGGCAGGGGGTGAGCTCCTACAATGAGCAGTTCTTC. It specifies CASRQGVSSYNEQFF.

This chain uses TRBV27 with TRBJ2-3; no clear D gene. V lost 6 bases and J lost 5, with 15 bases in between. The CDR3 totals 14 residues. The germline V gene encodes CDR1 MNHEY and CDR2 SMNVEV (reference sequence). The DNA of the CDR3 is TGTGCCAGCAGGTCTCGGGCCGTCGAAGATACGCAGTATTTT. The encoded protein is CASRSRAVEDTQYF.

The chain has TRBV5-6 and TRBJ1-2; 7 positions agree with TRBD1. This CDR3 is 14 amino acids long. Germline trimming cut 5 bases from V and 7 bases from J; bases unmatched to any gene: 11. The V gene's germline CDR1 is SGHDT and CDR2 YYEEEE. This CDR3 reads CASRPRGVRGGYTF. In DNA form, the CDR3 reads TGTGCCAGCAGACCCAGGGGGGTCCGGGGTGGCTACACCTTC.

The gene calls are TRBV4-2 and TRBJ2-3; D perhaps matches TRBD2 (6 bases). V dropped 1 base and J dropped 0 bases, with 11 bases sitting between them. The CDR3 is made up of 16 amino acids. The V gene's germline CDR1 is LGHNA and CDR2 YNFKEQ. The CDR3 loop reads CASSQGRRGSTDTQYF. CDR3 in DNA: TGTGCCAGCAGCCAAGGACGGCGGGGTAGCACAGATACGCAGTATTTT.

The chain has TRBV6-6 and TRBJ2-7; perhaps TRBD2 as D (5 bases). This CDR3 has 14 amino acids. CDR1 is MNHNY and CDR2 is SVGAGI in the germline V gene (reference sequence). V lost 5 bases, J lost 6 bases, and 17 bases lay in between. Here the CDR3 reads CASSRAPPTTEQYF. The CDR3 nucleotides read TGTGCCAGCAGTCGGGCCCCCCCGACTACCGAGCAGTACTTC.

J is TRBJ1-5 and V is TRBV6-2 or TRBV6-3; 9 nucleotides agree with TRBD1. The CDR3 runs to 16 residues. V gave up 0 bases and J gave up 4 bases; unmatched junction bases: 4. The V gene's germline CDR1 is MNHEY and CDR2 SVGEGT. CDR3 sequence reads: CASSYSWTGENQPQHF. For the CDR3, the DNA is TGTGCCAGCAGTTACTCCTGGACAGGGGAAAATCAGCCCCAGCATTTT.

This clone was observed a handful of times. Other nucleotide sequences from this sample produce the same CDR3. J is TRBJ1-6 and V is TRBV2; D is uncertain. V shed 7 bases and J shed 0 bases, with 4 bases lying between them. The CDR3 length is 13 residues. Germline loops: CDR1 SNHLY, CDR2 FYNNEI. The CDR3 sequence: CASKSSYNSPLHF. The CDR3 DNA is TGTGCCAGCAAAAGCTCCTATAATTCACCCCTCCACTTT.

V gene TRBV18 combines with J gene TRBJ2-7; D may be TRBD1 or TRBD2 (5 bases each). This CDR3 has 15 residues. Germline values: CDR1 KGHSH, CDR2 LQKENI. With 3 bases removed from V and 2 bases from J, the gap between germline ends came to 14 bases. The CDR3 region is CASSPTRDGTYEQYF. DNA of the CDR3: TGTGCCAGCTCACCTACCCGGGACGGGACCTACGAGCAGTACTTC.